This TCR beta chain was sequenced during a study of T-cell reconstitution after alpha-beta-depleted transplantation in children. Molecular barcoding with unique molecular identifiers was used for the TCRbeta library. From the PCR reads, TCRdb called clonotypes with MiXCR, one entry per CDR3 protein. The sample includes some 250,000 distinct CDR3 sequences, approximately 12% of them seen just once. The J segment lost 3 bases and the V segment lost 8 bases, leaving 6 bases of the junction unmatched. The CDR3 is 15 residues long. This clonotype was counted many times. The gene calls are TRBV12-3 or TRBV12-4 and TRBJ2-2, with TRBD1 matching over 10 bases. The clonotype comes from a human donor who donated a stem cell graft to a child with acute lymphoblastic leukemia. The sequencing here drew on PBMCs from the stem cell graft donor, taken from the stem cell graft. CDR3: CASGPTGGYTGELFF. Written as DNA, the CDR3 is TGTGCCAGCGGACCGACAGGGGGCTACACCGGGGAGCTGTTTTTT.